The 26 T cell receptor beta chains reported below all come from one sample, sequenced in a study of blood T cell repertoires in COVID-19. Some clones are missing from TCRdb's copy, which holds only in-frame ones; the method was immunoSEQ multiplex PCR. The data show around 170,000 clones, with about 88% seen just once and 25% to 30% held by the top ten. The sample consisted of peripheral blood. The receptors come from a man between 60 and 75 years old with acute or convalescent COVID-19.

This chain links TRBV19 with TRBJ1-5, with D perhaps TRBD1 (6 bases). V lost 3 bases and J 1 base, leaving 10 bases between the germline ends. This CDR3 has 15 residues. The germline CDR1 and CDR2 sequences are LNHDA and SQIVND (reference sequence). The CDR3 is CASSILGGSNQPQHF. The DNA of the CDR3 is TGTGCCAGTAGTATTCTTGGGGGCAGCAATCAGCCCCAGCATTTT.

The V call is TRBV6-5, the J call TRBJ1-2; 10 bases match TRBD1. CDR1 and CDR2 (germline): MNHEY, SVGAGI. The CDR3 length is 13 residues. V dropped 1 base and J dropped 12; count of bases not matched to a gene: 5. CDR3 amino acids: CASSYFGTGEHTF. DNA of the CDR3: TGTGCCAGCAGTTACTTCGGGACAGGGGAACACACCTTC.

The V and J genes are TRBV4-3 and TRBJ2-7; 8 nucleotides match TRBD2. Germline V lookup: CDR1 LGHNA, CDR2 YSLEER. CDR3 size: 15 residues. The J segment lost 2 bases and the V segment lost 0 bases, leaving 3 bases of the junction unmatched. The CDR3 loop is CASSQEGRGAYEQYF. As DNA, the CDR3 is TGCGCCAGCAGCCAAGAGGGGCGGGGGGCCTACGAGCAGTACTTC.

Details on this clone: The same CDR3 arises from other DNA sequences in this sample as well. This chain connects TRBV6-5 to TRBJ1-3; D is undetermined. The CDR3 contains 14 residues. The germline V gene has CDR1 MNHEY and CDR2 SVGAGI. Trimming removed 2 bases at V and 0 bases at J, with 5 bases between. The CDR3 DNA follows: TGTGCCAGCAGTTACACGAGCTCTGGAAACACCATATATTTT. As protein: CASSYTSSGNTIYF.

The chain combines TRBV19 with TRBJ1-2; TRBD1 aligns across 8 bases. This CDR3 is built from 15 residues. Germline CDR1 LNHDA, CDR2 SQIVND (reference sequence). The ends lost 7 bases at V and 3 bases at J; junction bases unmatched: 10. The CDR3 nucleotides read TGTGCCAGTAAAGCAGGGGGCACACTAGACTATGGCTACACCTTC. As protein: CASKAGGTLDYGYTF.

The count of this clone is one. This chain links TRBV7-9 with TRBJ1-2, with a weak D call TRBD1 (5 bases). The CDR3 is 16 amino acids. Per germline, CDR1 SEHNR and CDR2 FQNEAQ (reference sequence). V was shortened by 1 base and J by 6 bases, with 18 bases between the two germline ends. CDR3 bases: TGTGCCAGCAGCTTAGTTGGGCAGGGAAGGCGCGATGGCTACACCTTC. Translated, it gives CASSLVGQGRRDGYTF.

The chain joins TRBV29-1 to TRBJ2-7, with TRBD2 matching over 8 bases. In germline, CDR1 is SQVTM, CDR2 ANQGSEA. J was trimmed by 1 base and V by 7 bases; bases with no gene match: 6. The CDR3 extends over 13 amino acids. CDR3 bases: TGCAGCGAATTAGCGGGAAATTCCTACGAGCAGTACTTC. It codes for CSELAGNSYEQYF.

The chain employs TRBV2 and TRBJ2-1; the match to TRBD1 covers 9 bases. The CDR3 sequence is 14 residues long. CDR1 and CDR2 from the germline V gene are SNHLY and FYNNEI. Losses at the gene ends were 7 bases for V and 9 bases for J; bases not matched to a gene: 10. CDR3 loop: CASKRDREISEQFF. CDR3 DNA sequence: TGTGCCAGCAAGCGGGACAGGGAAATTAGTGAGCAGTTCTTC.

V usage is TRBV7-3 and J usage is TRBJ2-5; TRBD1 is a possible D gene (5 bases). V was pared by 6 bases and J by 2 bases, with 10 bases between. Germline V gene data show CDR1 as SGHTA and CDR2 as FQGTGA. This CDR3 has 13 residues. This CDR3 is CASSQGSQETQYF. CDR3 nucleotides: TGTGCCAGCAGTCAGGGTTCGCAAGAGACCCAGTACTTC.

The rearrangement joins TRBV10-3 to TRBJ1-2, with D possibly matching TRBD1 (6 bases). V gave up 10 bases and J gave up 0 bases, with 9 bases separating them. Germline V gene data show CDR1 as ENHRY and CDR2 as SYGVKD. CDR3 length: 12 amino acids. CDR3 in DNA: TGTGCCAGCCGGACAGCTAACTATGGCTACACCTTC. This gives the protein CASRTANYGYTF.

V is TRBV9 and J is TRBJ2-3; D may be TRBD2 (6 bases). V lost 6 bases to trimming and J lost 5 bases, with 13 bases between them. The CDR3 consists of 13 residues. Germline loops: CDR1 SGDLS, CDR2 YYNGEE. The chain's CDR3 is CASTRDGGDTQYF. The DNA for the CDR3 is TGTGCCAGCACCAGGGACGGGGGAGATACGCAGTATTTT.

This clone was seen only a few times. Here the CDR3 reads CSVRQGGNTEAFF. The CDR3 coding sequence is TGCAGCGTCCGACAGGGGGGTAACACTGAAGCTTTCTTT. The V and J genes are TRBV29-1 and TRBJ1-1, with TRBD1 matching 9 bases. The junction had 4 bases not matched to a gene; V was cut back by 6 bases and J by 2 bases. Germline V gives CDR1 SQVTM, CDR2 ANQGSEA. The CDR3 has 13 residues.

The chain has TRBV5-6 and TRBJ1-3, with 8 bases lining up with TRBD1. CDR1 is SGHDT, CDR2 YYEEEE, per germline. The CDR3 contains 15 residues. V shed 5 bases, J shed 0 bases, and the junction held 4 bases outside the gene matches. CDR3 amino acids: CASSWTGSSGNTIYF. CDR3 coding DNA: TGTGCCAGCAGTTGGACAGGGTCCTCTGGAAACACCATATATTTT.

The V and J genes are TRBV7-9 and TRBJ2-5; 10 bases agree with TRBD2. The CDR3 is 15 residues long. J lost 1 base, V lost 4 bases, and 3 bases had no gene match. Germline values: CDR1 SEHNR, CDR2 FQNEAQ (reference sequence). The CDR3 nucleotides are TGTGCCAGCAGCTACTGGACTAGCGGCCAAGAGACCCAGTACTTC. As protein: CASSYWTSGQETQYF.

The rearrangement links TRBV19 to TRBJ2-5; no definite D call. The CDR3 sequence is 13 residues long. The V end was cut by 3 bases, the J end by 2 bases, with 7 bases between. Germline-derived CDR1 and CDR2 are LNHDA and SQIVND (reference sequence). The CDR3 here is CASSINRQETQYF. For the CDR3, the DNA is TGTGCCAGTAGTATTAACAGACAAGAGACCCAGTACTTC.

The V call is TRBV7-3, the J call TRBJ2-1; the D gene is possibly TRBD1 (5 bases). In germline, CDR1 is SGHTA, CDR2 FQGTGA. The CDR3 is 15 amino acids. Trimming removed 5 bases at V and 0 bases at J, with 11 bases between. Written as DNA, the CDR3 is TGTGCCAGCAGCATGGACAAGCCCTCCTACAATGAGCAGTTCTTC. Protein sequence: CASSMDKPSYNEQFF.

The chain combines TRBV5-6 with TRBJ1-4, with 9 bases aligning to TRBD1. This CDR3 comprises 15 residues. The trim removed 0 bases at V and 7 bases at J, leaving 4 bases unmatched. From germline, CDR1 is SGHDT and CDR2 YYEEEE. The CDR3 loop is CASSLAGQGFEKLFF. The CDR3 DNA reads TGTGCCAGCAGCTTGGCGGGACAGGGTTTTGAAAAACTGTTTTTT.

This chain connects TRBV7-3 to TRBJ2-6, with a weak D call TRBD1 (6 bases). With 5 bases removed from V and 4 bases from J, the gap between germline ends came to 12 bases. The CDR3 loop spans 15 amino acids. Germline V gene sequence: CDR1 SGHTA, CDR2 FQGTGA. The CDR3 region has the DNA TGTGCCAGCAGCCCCCCAGGGGTCGGGGCCAACGTCCTGACTTTC. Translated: CASSPPGVGANVLTF.

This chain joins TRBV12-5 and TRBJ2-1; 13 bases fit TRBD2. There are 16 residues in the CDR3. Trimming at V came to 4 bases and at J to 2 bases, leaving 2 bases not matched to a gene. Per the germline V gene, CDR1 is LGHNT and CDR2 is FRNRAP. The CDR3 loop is CASGSGLAGAYNEQFF. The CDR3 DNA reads TGTGCTAGTGGTTCTGGACTAGCGGGGGCCTACAATGAGCAGTTCTTC.

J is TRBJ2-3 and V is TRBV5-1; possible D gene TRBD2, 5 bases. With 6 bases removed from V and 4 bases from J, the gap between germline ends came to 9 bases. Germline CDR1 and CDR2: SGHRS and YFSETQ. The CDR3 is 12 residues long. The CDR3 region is CASTAGADTQYF. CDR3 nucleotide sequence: TGCGCCAGCACGGCGGGCGCAGATACGCAGTATTTT.

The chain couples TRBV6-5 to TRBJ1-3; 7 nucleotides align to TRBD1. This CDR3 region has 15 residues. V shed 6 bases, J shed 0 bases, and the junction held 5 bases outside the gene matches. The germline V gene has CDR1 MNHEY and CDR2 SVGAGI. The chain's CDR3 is CASSPGTASGNTIYF. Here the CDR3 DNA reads TGTGCCAGCAGCCCCGGGACAGCCTCTGGAAACACCATATATTTT.

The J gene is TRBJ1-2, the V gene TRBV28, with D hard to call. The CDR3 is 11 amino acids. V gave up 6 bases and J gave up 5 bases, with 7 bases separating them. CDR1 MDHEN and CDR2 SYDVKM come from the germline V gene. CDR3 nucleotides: TGTGCCAGCAGCCTACAGTATGGCTACACCTTC. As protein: CASSLQYGYTF.

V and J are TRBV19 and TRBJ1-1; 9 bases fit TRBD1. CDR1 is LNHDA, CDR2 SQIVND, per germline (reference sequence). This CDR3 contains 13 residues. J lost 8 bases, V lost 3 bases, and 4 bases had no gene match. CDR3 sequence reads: CASSIGQGLEAFF. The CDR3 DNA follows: TGTGCCAGTAGTATCGGACAGGGGTTAGAAGCTTTCTTT.

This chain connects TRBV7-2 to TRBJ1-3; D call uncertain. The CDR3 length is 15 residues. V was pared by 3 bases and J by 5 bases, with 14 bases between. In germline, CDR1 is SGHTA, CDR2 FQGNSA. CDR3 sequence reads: CASSFTGEARNTIYF. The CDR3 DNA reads TGTGCCAGCAGCTTTACCGGGGAGGCGAGAAACACCATATATTTT. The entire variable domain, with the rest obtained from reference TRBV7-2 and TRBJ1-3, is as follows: GAGVSQSPSNKVTEKGKDVELRCDPISGHTALYWYRQSLGQGLEFLIYFQGNSAPDKSGLPSDRFSAERTGGSVSTLTIQRTQQEDSAVYLCASSFTGEARNTIYFGEGSWLTVV.

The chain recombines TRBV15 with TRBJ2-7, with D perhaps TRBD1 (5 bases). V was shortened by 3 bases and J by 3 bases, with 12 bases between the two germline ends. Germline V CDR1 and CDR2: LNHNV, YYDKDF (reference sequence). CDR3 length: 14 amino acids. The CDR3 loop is CATSSSSGYYEQYV. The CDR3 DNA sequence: TGTGCCACCAGCAGTTCATCAGGGTACTACGAGCAGTACGTC.

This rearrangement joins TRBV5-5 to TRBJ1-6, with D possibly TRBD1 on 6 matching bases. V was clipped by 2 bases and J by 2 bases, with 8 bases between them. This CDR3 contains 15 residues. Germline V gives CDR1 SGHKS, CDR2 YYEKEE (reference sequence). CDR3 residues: CASSLRTAYNSPLHF. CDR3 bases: TGTGCCAGCAGCTTACGGACAGCCTATAATTCACCCCTCCACTTT. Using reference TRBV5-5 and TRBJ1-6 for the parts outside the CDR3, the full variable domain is DAGVTQSPTHLIKTRGQQVTLRCSPISGHKSVSWYQQVLGQGPQFIFQYYEKEERGRGNFPDRFSARQFPNYSSELNVNALLLGDSALYLCASSLRTAYNSPLHFGNGTRLTVT.